Sequencing of this TCR beta chain was carried out in a study of T cell changes during pregnancy in multiple sclerosis. V gave up 2 bases and J gave up 7 bases, with 6 bases separating them. Germline V lookup: CDR1 MNHNS, CDR2 SASEGT. CDR3 length equals 12 residues. Libraries were prepared by immunoSEQ multiplex PCR; TCRdb keeps only in-frame clonotypes and omits some of them. The sample contains fewer than 85,000 clones, roughly 92% of which appear only once. The receptor was derived from a female donor in good health, enrolled as a control in a pregnancy study. The sequencing here drew on peripheral blood, taken in the first trimester of pregnancy. The J gene is TRBJ2-1, the V gene TRBV6-1; D is ambiguous. CDR3 nucleotide sequence: TGTGCCAGCAGTGAAACTTGGAATGAGCAGTTCTTC. It specifies CASSETWNEQFF.